The following is a T cell receptor beta chain sequence with its context. The antigen is unknown. The data stem from a study of cytomegalovirus exposure and HLA in healthy donors. The overall study: Earlier work reported 90 million to 120 million unique TCR beta sequences from about 179 million T cells.

Germline trimming cut 5 bases from V and 3 bases from J; bases unmatched to any gene: 4. The CDR3 consists of 14 residues. Germline V lookup: CDR1 SGHNT, CDR2 YENEEA. PCR amplification relied on 60 Vbeta primers (plus 13 Jbeta primers). Produced via immunoSEQ multiplex PCR; TCRdb's table is partial and in-frame only. The profile shows some 60,000 clones, 83% of them singletons. General study findings and limits: Reports credit the classifier with highly specific, highly sensitive diagnosis of cytomegalovirus status. What a later analysis showed was that several of the most significant clusters appeared linked to common viral pathogens. TRBV6-2, TRBV6-3 and other indistinguishable V segments were excluded.

The chain recombines TRBV11-3 with TRBJ2-3; TRBD2 matches 8 bases. The sequence was obtained from a human donor in good health. Sequencing was carried out using PBMCs. The CDR3 DNA is TGTGCCAGCAGCCCAGGACTAGCTACAGATACGCAGTATTTT. It translates to CASSPGLATDTQYF.